A selection of T cell receptor beta chains follows, all from one sample in a study of shared clonotypes between healthy human individuals. The method was immunoSEQ multiplex PCR; TCRdb's version includes in-frame clones alone and lacks a portion of them. The sample has approximately 590,000 clones, around 95% seen once. The material sequenced was naive CD8+ T cells sorted from blood. All receptors derive from a woman in her 30s in good health. Both conserved end residues are part of each CDR3. The D gene is left open where the match is weak.

d_gene,v_gene,j_gene,CDR3aa,CDR3nt
NA,TRBV6-1,TRBJ2-3,CASSENVGDWDTQYF,TGTGCCAGCAGTGAAAATGTCGGGGATTGGGATACGCAGTATTTT
NA,TRBV13,TRBJ1-2,CASSLRLGGYTF,TGTGCCAGCAGCTTAAGGTTAGGTGGCTACACCTTC
TRBD2,TRBV28,TRBJ2-1,CASRDGTSGQRGNEQFF,TGTGCCAGCAGGGACGGGACTAGCGGGCAAAGGGGGAATGAGCAGTTCTTC
TRBD2,TRBV9,TRBJ2-2,CASSRTSVGELFF,TGTGCCAGCAGCCGTACTAGCGTCGGGGAGCTGTTTTTT
NA,TRBV7-9,TRBJ2-7,CASSLASDRTYEQYF,TGTGCCAGCAGCTTAGCATCAGACAGAACCTACGAGCAGTACTTC
TRBD2,TRBV5-1,TRBJ2-2,CASSFPTSEPSNTGELFF,TGCGCCAGCAGCTTCCCGACTAGCGAGCCTTCGAACACCGGGGAGCTGTTTTTT
NA,TRBV28,TRBJ2-7,CASTRGVLGEQYF,TGTGCCAGCACAAGAGGGGTCTTGGGCGAGCAGTACTTC
NA,TRBV28,TRBJ2-5,CASSFGRTAQETQYF,TGTGCCAGCAGTTTTGGCAGAACCGCACAAGAGACCCAGTACTTC
NA,TRBV7-9,TRBJ2-5,CASSLTSGSGYQETQYF,TGTGCCAGCAGCTTAACTTCAGGGAGCGGGTACCAAGAGACCCAGTACTTC
NA,TRBV28,TRBJ2-7,CASSLSGETGAPPLREQYF,TGTGCCAGCAGTTTATCGGGGGAAACAGGGGCTCCACCCTTAAGGGAGCAGTACTTC
TRBD2,TRBV27,TRBJ2-1,CASRPTSGSTNEQFF,TGTGCCAGCAGACCTACTAGCGGGAGCACGAATGAGCAGTTCTTC